These 6 T cell receptor beta chains came from one sample sequenced in a study of T cells after yellow fever vaccination. TCRdb used MiXCR to reprocess the 5' RACE reads, holding one entry per CDR3 protein. The sample records tens of thousands of distinct CDR3 sequences, just under 8% being singletons. This material consisted of CD8+ T cells sorted from PBMCs, taken on the day of the yellow fever booster vaccination. Source of these receptors: a man aged 25 to 45 who received the YFV17D yellow fever vaccine.

This clonotype was counted only a few times. The gene calls are TRBV30 and TRBJ2-3, with D possibly TRBD1 on 6 matching bases. V shed 5 bases and J shed 1 base, with 13 bases lying between them. The CDR3 sequence is 14 residues long. Germline V gives CDR1 GTSNPN, CDR2 SVGIG (reference sequence). CDR3 loop: CAWATEGGTDTQYF. The CDR3, as DNA: TGTGCCTGGGCGACAGAGGGGGGCACAGATACGCAGTATTTT.

The genes are TRBV6-5 and TRBJ2-2, with unresolved D. V was clipped by 2 bases and J by 6 bases, with 10 bases between them. This CDR3 contains 14 residues. Per germline, CDR1 MNHEY and CDR2 SVGAGI. In nucleotides, the CDR3 is TGTGCCAGCAGTTACGCAGCAGGCCCCGGGGAGCTGTTTTTT. Protein: CASSYAAGPGELFF.

The table lists this clonotype with many counts. This chain links TRBV6-1 with TRBJ2-5; no clear D. From germline, CDR1 is MNHNS and CDR2 SASEGT. V lost 5 bases, J lost 1 base, and 14 bases lay in between. The CDR3 contains 15 residues. The CDR3 DNA reads as TGTGCCAGCAGTACCCTGTCGGCCGCCCAAGAGACCCAGTACTTC. Amino acids: CASSTLSAAQETQYF.

The chain combines TRBV7-9 with TRBJ2-5; D tentatively fits TRBD1 or TRBD2 (5 bases each). The CDR3 extends over 15 amino acids. The V gene's germline CDR1 is SEHNR and CDR2 FQNEAQ (reference sequence). Between the trimmed V and J ends, which lost 3 bases and 2 bases, there was a span of 13 bases. This chain's CDR3 is CASSFPGPPQETQYF. CDR3 bases: TGTGCCAGCAGCTTCCCGGGACCTCCTCAAGAGACCCAGTACTTC.

At least ten counts were recorded for this clonotype. This chain joins TRBV5-4 and TRBJ1-1; TRBD1 matches 8 bases. Germline assignment: CDR1 SGHNT and CDR2 YYREEE (reference sequence). With 0 bases clipped from V and 3 bases from J, the junction kept 16 bases outside the gene matches. CDR3 length equals 19 residues. The CDR3 loop is CASSLGLGAGGVLDTEAFF. The CDR3 DNA is TGTGCCAGCAGCTTGGGTCTCGGTGCAGGGGGCGTTTTGGACACTGAAGCTTTCTTT. Supplemented by reference TRBV5-4 and TRBJ1-1, the full variable domain reads ETGVTQSPTHLIKTRGQQVTLRCSSQSGHNTVSWYQQALGQGPQFIFQYYREEENGRGNFPPRFSGLQFPNYSSELNVNALELDDSALYLCASSLGLGAGGVLDTEAFFGQGTRLTVV.

This clonotype is labeled as medium-sized (0.01 to 0.1%). The chain couples TRBV7-9 to TRBJ1-1, with TRBD1 identical over 10 bases. V lost 5 bases, J lost 7 bases, and 1 base stayed unmatched. Germline V gene sequence: CDR1 SEHNR, CDR2 FQNEAQ (reference sequence). CDR3 size: 12 residues. CDR3 sequence (DNA): TGTGCCAGCAGCGGGACAGGGGTTGAAGCTTTCTTT. It translates to CASSGTGVEAFF.